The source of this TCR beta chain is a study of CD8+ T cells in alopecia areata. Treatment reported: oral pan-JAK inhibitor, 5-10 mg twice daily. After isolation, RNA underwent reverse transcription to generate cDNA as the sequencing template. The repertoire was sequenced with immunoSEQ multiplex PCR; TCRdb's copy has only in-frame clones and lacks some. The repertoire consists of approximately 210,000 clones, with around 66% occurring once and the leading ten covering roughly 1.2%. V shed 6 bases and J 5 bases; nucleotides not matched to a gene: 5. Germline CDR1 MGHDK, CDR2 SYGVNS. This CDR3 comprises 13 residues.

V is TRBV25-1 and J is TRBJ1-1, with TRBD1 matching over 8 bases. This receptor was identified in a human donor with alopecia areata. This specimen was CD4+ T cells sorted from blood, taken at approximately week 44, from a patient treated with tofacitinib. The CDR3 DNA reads TGTGCCAGCAGCTACAGGGGGGGAACTGAAGCTTTCTTT. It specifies CASSYRGGTEAFF.